This T cell receptor (beta chain) is drawn from a study of blood T cell repertoires in COVID-19. Trimming took off 5 bases at V and 0 bases at J, with 10 bases between the two ends. Germline V gene sequence: CDR1 MNHEY, CDR2 SVGAGI. This CDR3 spans 14 amino acids. A few counts support this clone. The assay was immunoSEQ multiplex PCR, and TCRdb's table has in-frame clones only and misses some. This table holds 150,000 or so clones, approximately 86% found once. Material: peripheral blood. The receptor was isolated from a man in his sixties with acute or convalescent COVID-19. The chain has TRBV6-5 and TRBJ1-2; D may be TRBD1 (6 bases). This CDR3 is CASSPQGSNYGYTF. The CDR3 nucleotides are TGTGCCAGCAGTCCTCAGGGGTCTAACTATGGCTACACCTTC.